A single sample is the source of the 18 T cell receptor beta chains below, sequenced in a study of T cell responses to AZD1222 COVID-19 vaccine. Method: immunoSEQ multiplex PCR; TCRdb's copy keeps in-frame clones and lacks some. The sample lists more than 140,000 clones; about 90% were seen once. The specimen comprised peripheral blood, sampled on day 0 of AZD1222 vaccination. These receptors all stem from an adult in good health.

The chain combines TRBV28 with TRBJ1-2; 8 bases are a match to TRBD1. CDR1 MDHEN and CDR2 SYDVKM come from the germline V gene. This CDR3 region has 15 residues. Trimming removed 6 bases from V and 5 bases from J; junction bases left unmatched: 11. The DNA for the CDR3 is TGTGCCAGCAGGGAAGGACAGGGCGTTTGGTATGGCTACACCTTC. It yields the protein CASREGQGVWYGYTF.

The chain joins TRBV7-2 to TRBJ1-5, with a weak D call TRBD1 (5 bases). The CDR3 extends over 15 amino acids. Per germline, CDR1 SGHTA and CDR2 FQGNSA. Trimming took off 1 base at V and 2 bases at J, with 9 bases between the two ends. The CDR3 coding sequence is TGTGCCAGCAGCTTAGGGGACGGAGGCAATCAGCCCCAGCATTTT. This gives the protein CASSLGDGGNQPQHF.

Notes on this clone: The junction differs from germline at one of its ends, possibly a read error. The chain joins TRBV6-5 to TRBJ1-1; no clear D gene. The CDR3 runs 13 residues. Germline-derived CDR1 and CDR2 are MNHEY and SVGAGI. This CDR3 is CASSYYGDTEAFF. CDR3 in DNA: TGTGCCAGCAGCTACTATGGGGACACTGAAGCTTTCTTT.

The chain couples TRBV3-1 (or the pseudogene TRBV3-2) to TRBJ2-7; D is perhaps TRBD2 (5 bases). V was trimmed by 8 bases and J by 4 bases, leaving 15 bases between them. Germline CDR1 reads LGHDT; CDR2 reads YNNKEL (reference sequence). This CDR3 has 13 residues. The CDR3 is CASGRGGEYEQYF. As DNA, the CDR3 is TGTGCCAGCGGGCGAGGAGGCGAATACGAGCAGTACTTC.

The chain has TRBV6-5 and TRBJ2-5; D remains unclear. In germline, CDR1 is MNHEY, CDR2 SVGAGI. V was pared by 6 bases and J by 1 base, with 6 bases between. This CDR3 region has 12 residues. The CDR3 sequence: CASRNPQETQYF. The CDR3 DNA reads as TGTGCCAGCAGAAACCCCCAAGAGACCCAGTACTTC.

This chain joins TRBV27 and TRBJ2-1, with TRBD1 as a possible D gene (5 bases). Between the trimmed V and J ends, which lost 2 bases and 7 bases, there was a span of 15 bases. CDR3 length: 15 amino acids. Germline CDR1 and CDR2: MNHEY and SMNVEV (reference sequence). The DNA for the CDR3 is TGTGCCAGCAGTTTAACACCTCCGAAGGGGAATGAGCAGTTCTTC. Amino acids: CASSLTPPKGNEQFF.

The rearrangement links TRBV19 to TRBJ1-2; D may be TRBD1 (5 bases). Trimming stripped 11 bases from V and 7 bases from J, with 20 bases between. Germline CDR1 is LNHDA and CDR2 is SQIVND (reference sequence). The CDR3 spans 13 residues. CDR3: CALWWGPPTGYTF. The DNA for the CDR3 is TGTGCCTTGTGGTGGGGACCTCCGACTGGCTACACCTTC.

The chain is built from TRBV28 and TRBJ1-6, with D perhaps TRBD1 (5 bases). Trimming left V 7 bases short and J 8 bases short, with 9 bases between. From germline, CDR1 is MDHEN and CDR2 SYDVKM. The CDR3 totals 12 residues. In nucleotides, the CDR3 is TGTGCCAGCATCGGGGCGGATTCACCCCTCCACTTT. This sequence encodes CASIGADSPLHF.

Written as DNA, the CDR3 is TGTGCCAGCAGTCCTCTCACCGGGACTAGCGGGACCTACGAGCAGTACTTC. Translated, it gives CASSPLTGTSGTYEQYF. This sequence joins TRBV28 and TRBJ2-7, with 13 bases identical to TRBD2. This CDR3 contains 17 residues. Germline CDR1 and CDR2: MDHEN and SYDVKM. The trim removed 5 bases at V and 2 bases at J, leaving 9 bases unmatched.

The chain joins TRBV6-1 to TRBJ1-5, with D possibly matching TRBD1 (5 bases). This CDR3 has 16 residues. Trimming removed 4 bases from V and 5 bases from J, with 18 bases in between. Per germline, CDR1 MNHNS and CDR2 SASEGT. CDR3 sequence: CASSAPRATQDQPQHF. The CDR3 nucleotides are TGTGCCAGCAGTGCTCCTAGGGCTACACAGGATCAGCCCCAGCATTTT.

The V gene is TRBV9, the J gene TRBJ1-5, with TRBD1 identical over 8 bases. V lost 7 bases to trimming and J lost 2 bases; unmatched junction nucleotides: 2. Germline CDR1 reads SGDLS; CDR2 reads YYNGEE. The CDR3 spans 13 residues. The CDR3, as DNA: TGTGCCAGCGGGGGACAGGGCAATCAGCCCCAGCATTTT. As protein: CASGGQGNQPQHF.

The CDR3 DNA reads as TGTGCCAGCAGGGGGACAGGGAACTATGGCTACACCTTC. Amino acid sequence: CASRGTGNYGYTF. The chain is built from TRBV9 and TRBJ1-2; 9 nucleotides line up with TRBD1. Unmatched junction bases numbered 1, after V lost 5 bases and J lost 2 bases. This CDR3 contains 13 residues. The germline V gene has CDR1 SGDLS and CDR2 YYNGEE.

This rearrangement joins TRBV19 to TRBJ1-5; 9 bases agree with TRBD1. With 5 bases clipped from V and 0 bases from J, the junction kept 8 bases outside the gene matches. The CDR3 length is 17 residues. The germline V gene encodes CDR1 LNHDA and CDR2 SQIVND (reference sequence). The CDR3 reads CASSAHRDRDSNQPQHF. The CDR3 coding sequence is TGTGCCAGTAGTGCCCACCGGGACAGGGATAGCAATCAGCCCCAGCATTTT. The full variable domain, completed using reference TRBV19 and TRBJ1-5, is DGGITQSPKYLFRKEGQNVTLSCEQNLNHDAMYWYRQDPGQGLRLIYYSQIVNDFQKGDIAEGYSVSREKKESFPLTVTSAQKNPTAFYLCASSAHRDRDSNQPQHFGDGTRLSIL.

The chain couples TRBV28 to TRBJ1-2, with D maybe TRBD1 (5 bases). Germline assignment: CDR1 MDHEN and CDR2 SYDVKM. The CDR3 is made up of 13 amino acids. The germline V and J ends were trimmed by 5 bases and 3 bases, with 10 bases remaining between them. The CDR3 is CASSQGEDYGYTF. The CDR3 DNA sequence: TGTGCCAGCAGTCAGGGTGAGGACTATGGCTACACCTTC.

The chain is built from TRBV18 and TRBJ2-7; 12 bases agree with TRBD1. CDR1 and CDR2 (germline): KGHSH, LQKENI. This CDR3 has 15 residues. Trimming took 3 bases from V and 4 from J; bases not matched to a gene: 4. The CDR3: CASSPGTGGAYEQYF. CDR3 nucleotides: TGTGCCAGCTCACCTGGGACAGGGGGCGCGTACGAGCAGTACTTC.

The gene calls are TRBV14 and TRBJ1-4; no clear D gene. The germline CDR1 and CDR2 sequences are SGHDN and FVKESK. CDR3 length: 17 amino acids. Trimming took 2 bases from V and 13 from J, leaving 26 bases between them. CDR3 residues: CASSQTTIQGLMKGLFF. CDR3 bases: TGTGCCAGCAGCCAAACGACCATCCAAGGATTAATGAAAGGACTGTTTTTT.

This clone was observed once. The V call is TRBV12-5, the J call TRBJ2-2, with 8 bases aligning to TRBD1. The ends lost 7 bases at V and 6 bases at J; junction bases unmatched: 10. This CDR3 contains 15 residues. Germline lookup yields CDR1 LGHNT and CDR2 FRNRAP. The CDR3 bases are TGTGCTAGTGCCTTGGGACAGGTGGGATCCGGGGAGCTGTTTTTT. It codes for CASALGQVGSGELFF.

In DNA, the CDR3 is TGTGCCAGCAGCTTGAGCCCAGGGTTGAACACTGAAGCTTTCTTT. It yields the protein CASSLSPGLNTEAFF. The V and J genes are TRBV5-6 and TRBJ1-1, with a possible D match to TRBD1 (5 bases). The germline CDR1 and CDR2 sequences are SGHDT and YYEEEE. V was shortened by 1 base and J by 0 bases, with 10 bases between the two germline ends. The CDR3 is made up of 15 amino acids.